This record looks at one T cell receptor (beta chain) sequence and its context. The CDR3 runs 14 residues. Germline assignment: CDR1 SQVTM and CDR2 ANQGSEA. Trimming removed 6 bases from V and 2 bases from J, with 14 bases in between. This entry belongs to a study of CD8 T cells in Susac syndrome. The RNA input was roughly 0.5 to 1 ug, and it was reverse transcribed with random hexamers. immunoSEQ multiplex PCR amplified TCR beta CDR3 across 54 Vbeta, 13 Jbeta. Via MiXCR, TCRdb re-called the immunoSEQ multiplex PCR reads, giving one row per CDR3 protein. The sample consists of about 190,000 distinct CDR3 sequences, roughly 94% of them appearing once.

The gene calls are TRBV29-1 and TRBJ1-5; D possibly corresponds to TRBD1 (5 bases). This TCR derives from a human donor in good health. The sample taken for sequencing was CD4+ T cells from PBMCs. This CDR3 is CSVIVGAGNQPQHF. CDR3 coding DNA: TGCAGCGTCATTGTAGGGGCAGGCAATCAGCCCCAGCATTTT.